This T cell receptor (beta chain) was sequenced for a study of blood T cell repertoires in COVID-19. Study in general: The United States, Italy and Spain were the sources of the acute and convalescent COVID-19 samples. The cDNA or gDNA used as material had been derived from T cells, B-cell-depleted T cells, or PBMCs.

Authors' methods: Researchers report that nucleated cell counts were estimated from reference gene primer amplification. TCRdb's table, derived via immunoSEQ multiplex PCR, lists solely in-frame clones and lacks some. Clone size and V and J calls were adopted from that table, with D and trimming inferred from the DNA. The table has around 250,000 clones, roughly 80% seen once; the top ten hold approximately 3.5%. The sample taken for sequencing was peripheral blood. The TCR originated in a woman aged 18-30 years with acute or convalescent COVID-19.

The CDR3 coding sequence is TGTGCCAGCAATTGGGGCGCGGGGACAGATACGCAGTATTTT. Its protein product is CASNWGAGTDTQYF. The J gene is TRBJ2-3, the V gene TRBV5-6; D possibly corresponds to TRBD2 (6 bases). Germline V gene data show CDR1 as SGHDT and CDR2 as YYEEEE. The germline V and J ends were trimmed by 6 bases and 3 bases, with 14 bases remaining between them. The CDR3 totals 14 residues.